The 31 T cell receptor beta chains reported below all come from one sample, sequenced in a study of beta chain features in type 1 diabetes. Of the isolated RNA, all was reverse transcribed, and so the sequenced material was expressed TCRB transcripts. Sequencing was performed with immunoSEQ multiplex PCR; in TCRdb, only in-frame clones are kept and a portion is missing. The table includes roughly 500,000 clones, approximately 28% detected once. Material for sequencing was naive CD4+ T cells from blood. Source of these receptors: a man aged 18 to 29 in good health.

Concerning this clone itself: This specimen includes other DNA sequences encoding the same CDR3. The V gene is TRBV5-1, the J gene TRBJ1-1; the D gene is possibly TRBD1 (5 bases). This CDR3 contains 13 residues. CDR1 is SGHRS, CDR2 YFSETQ, per germline. V lost 4 bases and J 1 base, leaving 8 bases between the germline ends. CDR3 in amino acids: CASSLQGNTEAFF. The CDR3 nucleotides are TGCGCCAGCAGCCTTCAGGGGAACACTGAAGCTTTCTTT.

The V call is TRBV9, the J call TRBJ2-1; 12 bases fit TRBD2. The CDR3 extends over 19 amino acids. Germline V gene data show CDR1 as SGDLS and CDR2 as YYNGEE. With 0 bases clipped from V and 5 bases from J, the junction kept 12 bases outside the gene matches. The CDR3 reads CASSVGPPLAGGKDNEQFF. DNA of the CDR3: TGTGCCAGCAGCGTAGGCCCCCCGCTAGCGGGAGGGAAAGACAATGAGCAGTTCTTC. The whole variable domain, remainder taken from reference TRBV9 and TRBJ2-1, is DSGVTQTPKHLITATGQRVTLRCSPRSGDLSVYWYQQSLDQGLQFLIQYYNGEERAKGNILERFSAQQFPDLHSELNLSSLELGDSALYFCASSVGPPLAGGKDNEQFFGPGTRLTVL.

The V call is TRBV5-1, the J call TRBJ2-5; D is undetermined. Germline V lookup: CDR1 SGHRS, CDR2 YFSETQ. The ends were cut back, 0 bases at V and 5 bases at J, with 8 bases in the middle. This CDR3 has 13 amino acids. The CDR3 reads CASSLGLVETQYF. The CDR3 nucleotides are TGCGCCAGCAGCTTGGGGTTGGTGGAGACCCAGTACTTC.

The rearrangement joins TRBV7-2 to TRBJ1-1, with D tentatively TRBD1 (5 bases). Germline V gene lookup returns CDR1 SGHTA and CDR2 FQGNSA. This CDR3 is 14 amino acids long. Trimming removed 1 base at V and 3 bases at J, with 9 bases between. CDR3 DNA sequence: TGTGCCAGCAGCTTAGTCGACAGATACACTGAAGCTTTCTTT. Translation: CASSLVDRYTEAFF.

V usage is TRBV29-1 and J usage is TRBJ2-1; the D gene is possibly TRBD1 (6 bases). Germline V gene lookup returns CDR1 SQVTM and CDR2 ANQGSEA. Trimming took off 4 bases at V and 8 bases at J, with 18 bases between the two ends. The CDR3 consists of 14 residues. CDR3 sequence: CSVVGHKGVHEQFF. CDR3 DNA sequence: TGCAGCGTTGTGGGACACAAGGGTGTACATGAGCAGTTCTTC.

This rearrangement joins TRBV30 to TRBJ2-2; 8 nucleotides agree with TRBD1. The CDR3 is made up of 13 amino acids. The V gene end was trimmed by 2 bases and the J gene end by 6 bases; junction bases not matched to a gene: 2. Germline values: CDR1 GTSNPN, CDR2 SVGIG (reference sequence). The CDR3 DNA sequence: TGTGCCTGGAGTTGGACAGGGTCCGGGGAGCTGTTTTTT. Translating gives CAWSWTGSGELFF. Full variable domain (rest looked up from reference TRBV30 and TRBJ2-2): SQTIHQWPATLVQPVGSPLSLECTVEGTSNPNLYWYRQAAGRGLQLLFYSVGIGQISSEVPQNLSASRPQDRQFILSSKKLLLSDSGFYLCAWSWTGSGELFFGEGSRLTVL.

V and J are TRBV5-4 and TRBJ2-7; D uncertain. Trimming cost V 5 bases and J 2 bases, with 8 bases left between them. The V gene's germline CDR1 is SGHNT and CDR2 YYREEE (reference sequence). This CDR3 comprises 12 residues. In DNA, the CDR3 is TGTGCCAGCAGTCGGACCGCCTACGAGCAGTACTTC. This translates into CASSRTAYEQYF. Together with reference TRBV5-4 and TRBJ2-7, the CDR3 gives the full variable domain: ETGVTQSPTHLIKTRGQQVTLRCSSQSGHNTVSWYQQALGQGPQFIFQYYREEENGRGNFPPRFSGLQFPNYSSELNVNALELDDSALYLCASSRTAYEQYFGPGTRLTVT.

The chain couples TRBV29-1 to TRBJ2-1, with 9 bases that match TRBD1. CDR1 and CDR2 (germline): SQVTM, ANQGSEA. The CDR3 sequence is 13 residues long. With 8 bases clipped from V and 10 bases from J, the junction kept 12 bases outside the gene matches. CDR3 coding DNA: TGCAGCACCCGCCGGGACAGGGAAGGCGAGCAGTTCTTC. Residues: CSTRRDREGEQFF.

The J gene is TRBJ1-1, the V gene TRBV13; 8 bases match TRBD1. The V gene end was trimmed by 4 bases and the J gene end by 4 bases; junction bases not matched to a gene: 2. This CDR3 spans 13 amino acids. Per germline, CDR1 PRHDT and CDR2 FYEKMQ (reference sequence). CDR3 in DNA: TGTGCCAGCAGCTCAGACAGGGGCACTGAAGCTTTCTTT. It translates to CASSSDRGTEAFF.

The rearrangement links TRBV4-3 to TRBJ2-3; no clear D gene. CDR1 and CDR2 from the germline V gene are LGHNA and YSLEER. V was clipped by 0 bases and J by 2 bases, with 6 bases between them. The CDR3 covers 14 residues. For the CDR3, the DNA is TGCGCCAGCAGCCAAGATTATTTCACAGATACGCAGTATTTT. It specifies CASSQDYFTDTQYF.

A few counts support this clone. The J gene is TRBJ2-4, the V gene TRBV19, with D uncertain. Germline CDR1 and CDR2: LNHDA and SQIVND (reference sequence). With 4 bases removed from V and 3 bases from J, the gap between germline ends came to 19 bases. This CDR3 comprises 17 residues. CDR3 in DNA: TGTGCCAGTAGTACCGCCTTTGGTGGGGTTGTCAAAAACATTCAGTACTTC. It yields the protein CASSTAFGGVVKNIQYF.

This clone has only a few counts. V and J are TRBV28 and TRBJ1-1, with TRBD1 as a possible D gene (5 bases). CDR1 MDHEN and CDR2 SYDVKM come from the germline V gene. The CDR3 is made up of 12 amino acids. Trimming took 11 bases from V and 3 from J, leaving 13 bases between them. CDR3: CAWKGGDTEAFF. The CDR3 DNA reads TGTGCCTGGAAGGGAGGGGACACTGAAGCTTTCTTT. Full variable domain (rest looked up from reference TRBV28 and TRBJ1-1): DVKVTQSSRYLVKRTGEKVFLECVQDMDHENMFWYRQDPGLGLRLIYFSYDVKMKEKGDIPEGYSVSREKKERFSLILESASTNQTSMYLCAWKGGDTEAFFGQGTRLTVV.

The chain employs TRBV11-2 and TRBJ2-3; a weak D match, TRBD2 (5 bases). The germline V gene has CDR1 SGHAT and CDR2 FQNNGV. V was shortened by 3 bases and J by 4 bases, with 20 bases between the two germline ends. The CDR3 consists of 17 residues. The CDR3 DNA reads as TGTGCCAGCAGCTTCTTCCTAGCTTCCCGGGGTGCAGATACGCAGTATTTT. As protein: CASSFFLASRGADTQYF.

This chain links TRBV30 with TRBJ2-5, with 8 bases matching TRBD1. V shed 3 bases, J shed 5 bases, and the junction held 8 bases outside the gene matches. Germline-derived CDR1 and CDR2 are GTSNPN and SVGIG (reference sequence). The CDR3 sequence is 14 residues long. The CDR3 DNA reads as TGTGCCTGGAGGGGGGACAGGTGGAAGGAGACCCAGTACTTC. As protein: CAWRGDRWKETQYF.

This clone occurred a few times. Other nucleotide sequences in the sample specify the same CDR3. The J gene is TRBJ2-5, the V gene TRBV5-1; D remains unclear. The CDR3 length is 12 residues. Trimming took 0 bases from V and 4 from J, leaving 4 bases between them. Germline loops: CDR1 SGHRS, CDR2 YFSETQ. The DNA for the CDR3 is TGCGCCAGCAGCTTGGTCCGAGAGACCCAGTACTTC. This codes for CASSLVRETQYF.

The rearrangement links TRBV7-2 to TRBJ2-2; 7 bases line up with TRBD1. J gave up 1 base and V 5 bases, and 7 bases lay outside the gene matches. Germline values: CDR1 SGHTA, CDR2 FQGNSA. The CDR3 loop spans 16 amino acids. The CDR3 DNA reads TGTGCCAGCAGCGAAATCGGGACAGTGAACACCGGGGAGCTGTTTTTT. It is translated as CASSEIGTVNTGELFF.

The J gene is TRBJ1-2, the V gene TRBV5-1; D perhaps matches TRBD1 (5 bases). Trimming left V 0 bases short and J 5 bases short, with 8 bases between. CDR3 length: 13 amino acids. Germline values: CDR1 SGHRS, CDR2 YFSETQ. The CDR3 sequence: CASSLVRQYGYTF. DNA of the CDR3: TGCGCCAGCAGCTTGGTCAGACAGTATGGCTACACCTTC.

This chain uses TRBV9 with TRBJ1-2; D call uncertain. Germline CDR1 reads SGDLS; CDR2 reads YYNGEE. The CDR3 has 14 amino acids. V lost 0 bases, J lost 3 bases, and 9 bases lay in between. The CDR3 nucleotides read TGTGCCAGCAGCGTAGGCGGCAGAGACTATGGCTACACCTTC. Its protein is CASSVGGRDYGYTF.

This chain joins TRBV12-5 and TRBJ2-4; 7 positions agree with TRBD1. The CDR3 is 17 amino acids. Per the germline V gene, CDR1 is LGHNT and CDR2 is FRNRAP. V lost 0 bases, J lost 4 bases, and 9 bases stayed unmatched. The CDR3 region is CASGLVIVGTAKNIQYF. In nucleotides, the CDR3 is TGTGCTAGTGGTTTGGTAATTGTCGGGACAGCTAAAAACATTCAGTACTTC.

This chain connects TRBV30 to TRBJ1-2; the D gene is possibly TRBD1 (6 bases). Between the trimmed V and J ends, which lost 1 base and 4 bases, there was a span of 10 bases. The CDR3 has 13 residues. From germline, CDR1 is GTSNPN and CDR2 SVGIG (reference sequence). The chain's CDR3 is CAWSEGRGYGYTF. CDR3 coding DNA: TGTGCCTGGAGTGAGGGCAGGGGCTATGGCTACACCTTC.

This clone has a handful of counts. The chain couples TRBV29-1 to TRBJ1-5, with 7 nucleotides matching TRBD1. CDR3 length: 15 residues. The trim removed 5 bases at V and 2 bases at J, leaving 9 bases unmatched. Germline V lookup: CDR1 SQVTM, CDR2 ANQGSEA. The DNA of the CDR3 is TGCAGCGTTTCCTTAACTGGACAGGGCAATCAGCCCCAGCATTTT. As protein: CSVSLTGQGNQPQHF.

This clone has just a few counts. This chain links TRBV10-3 with TRBJ2-2, with 7 bases fitting TRBD2. The CDR3 consists of 15 residues. V was pared by 10 bases and J by 0 bases, with 8 bases of the junction left unmatched. The germline V gene encodes CDR1 ENHRY and CDR2 SYGVKD. The CDR3 loop reads CASGLAASNTGELFF. In nucleotides, the CDR3 is TGTGCCAGCGGGCTAGCGGCCTCGAACACCGGGGAGCTGTTTTTT.

V and J are TRBV29-1 and TRBJ1-2; perhaps TRBD1 as D (5 bases). The CDR3 consists of 8 residues. In germline, CDR1 is SQVTM, CDR2 ANQGSEA. Trimming cost V 6 bases and J 10 bases, with 6 bases left between them. CDR3 coding DNA: TGCAGCGTCGGACACTACACCTTC. Its protein product is CSVGHYTF. The variable domain in full, with the rest retrieved from reference TRBV29-1 and TRBJ1-2, is SAVISQKPSRDICQRGTSLTIQCQVDSQVTMMFWYRQQPGQSLTLIATANQGSEATYESGFVIDKFPISRPNLTFSTLTVSNMSPEDSSIYLCSVGHYTFGSGTRLTVV.

This clone has only one observation. V gene TRBV5-8 combines with J gene TRBJ2-7; TRBD2 agrees at 10 bases. Germline V gene data show CDR1 as SGHTS and CDR2 as YDEGEE. The CDR3 sequence is 14 residues long. V was pared by 3 bases and J by 9 bases, with 9 bases of the junction left unmatched. CDR3 in DNA: TGTGCCAGCAGCTCCGGACTAGCGGTCGTCGGGCAGTACTTC. This gives the protein CASSSGLAVVGQYF.

J is TRBJ2-3 and V is TRBV20-1, with D hard to call. The CDR3 runs 9 residues. With 3 bases removed from V and 7 bases from J, the gap between germline ends came to 2 bases. Germline CDR1 and CDR2: DFQATT and SNEGSKA (reference sequence). The CDR3 DNA is TGCAGTGCTAGTAATACGCAGTATTTT. Translated, it gives CSASNTQYF.

The chain has TRBV25-1 and TRBJ2-7, with D hard to call. Germline V CDR1 and CDR2: MGHDK, SYGVNS. V lost 4 bases and J lost 6, with 13 bases in between. CDR3 size: 13 residues. In DNA, the CDR3 is TGTGCCAGCAGTGTAGCAGGTGCCTTCGAGCAGTACTTC. It translates to CASSVAGAFEQYF.

This clone was detected only a few times. The CDR3 bases are TGTGCCAGCAGCATACTAGCGTACACAGATACGCAGTATTTT. This encodes CASSILAYTDTQYF. The chain couples TRBV7-9 to TRBJ2-3, with 7 bases that match TRBD2. The V gene end was trimmed by 5 bases and the J gene end by 2 bases; junction bases not matched to a gene: 4. The germline V gene has CDR1 SEHNR and CDR2 FQNEAQ (reference sequence). This CDR3 comprises 14 residues.

A few counts support this clone. The J gene is TRBJ1-4, the V gene TRBV30; D ambiguous. The CDR3 totals 14 residues. Germline assignment: CDR1 GTSNPN and CDR2 SVGIG (reference sequence). V lost 2 bases and J lost 8, with 15 bases in between. CDR3 nucleotide sequence: TGTGCCTGGAGTCCGCTTGCTACCGGGGAAAAACTGTTTTTT. Amino acid sequence: CAWSPLATGEKLFF.

The chain carries TRBV4-2 and TRBJ2-4; D remains ambiguous. The germline V gene has CDR1 LGHNA and CDR2 YNFKEQ. This CDR3 comprises 15 residues. The ends were cut back, 0 bases at V and 9 bases at J, with 15 bases in the middle. CDR3 region: CASSQDQASVGIQYF. CDR3 DNA: TGTGCCAGCAGCCAAGATCAGGCTTCTGTGGGCATTCAGTACTTC.

This clone was observed a handful of times. This chain uses TRBV4-2 with TRBJ2-7; TRBD1 matches at 8 bases. Losses at the gene ends were 4 bases for V and 0 bases for J; bases not matched to a gene: 5. In germline, CDR1 is LGHNA, CDR2 YNFKEQ. This CDR3 has 15 residues. The CDR3 DNA reads as TGTGCCAGCAGCCCCAAGGACAGGGCCTCCTACGAGCAGTACTTC. Protein product: CASSPKDRASYEQYF.

The CDR3 loop reads CASSVWRQDTQYF. CDR3 DNA sequence: TGTGCCAGCAGTGTATGGAGGCAAGATACGCAGTATTTT. The chain joins TRBV27 to TRBJ2-3, with TRBD2 as a possible D gene (5 bases). V was pared by 5 bases and J by 5 bases, with 11 bases between. The length of the CDR3 is 13 residues. Per the germline V gene, CDR1 is MNHEY and CDR2 is SMNVEV (reference sequence).